This TCR beta chain was obtained from a study of T-cell memory formation after mild COVID-19. Points from the study as a whole: Contracting CD4+ clones lay largely in CM and EM, with CD8+ ones residing in EMRA.

The CDR3 consists of 17 residues. V shed 5 bases and J 4 bases; nucleotides not matched to a gene: 10. Germline V CDR1 and CDR2: MGHRA, YSYEKL. Turning to this clonotype: Its antigen is unknown.

MiXCR was run by TCRdb on the 5' RACE reads, yielding one entry per CDR3 protein. The sample consists of 50,000 or so distinct CDR3 sequences, 12% of them appearing once. The TCR sequence derives from a man aged 18 to 30 who had mild COVID-19 (a few samples of this study predate the infection). Cell type and time point are not known. Specimen: PBMCs or a T cell subset sorted from them (not recorded which). The chain is built from TRBV4-1 and TRBJ1-5; 11 bases are a match to TRBD1. CDR3: CASSSRGRDRGNQPQHF. In DNA form, the CDR3 reads TGCGCCAGCAGCTCTCGGGGCAGGGACAGGGGGAATCAGCCCCAGCATTTT.